These 31 T cell receptor beta chains were all obtained from the same sample, sequenced in a study of blood T cell repertoires in COVID-19 (dated by TCRdb to about 2020). The library was built by means of the immunoSEQ multiplex PCR assay. The immuneACCESS repertoire file appears here via TCRdb, limited to in-frame rearrangements. These files lack a portion of the clones; in checked studies, under half of the deficit traces to unresolved V genes, and the cause of the others is not known. This sample lists some 290,000 clones; 65% to 90% were detected once. Of the sample, about 2.9% is held by the ten largest clones. The sequenced sample consisted of peripheral blood. The receptors were gathered from a woman aged 55-75 years with active or convalescent COVID-19.

The chain carries TRBV12-3 or TRBV12-4 and TRBJ2-5; possibly TRBD1 for D (6 bases). V dropped 8 bases and J dropped 2 bases, with 12 bases sitting between them. The CDR3 spans 13 residues. The DNA for the CDR3 is TGTGCCAGCGGTAAAGGACAGCAAGAGACCCAGTACTTC. Amino acids: CASGKGQQETQYF.

The CDR3 here is CASSQGDSGNTIYF. CDR3 coding DNA: TGCGCCAGCAGCCAAGGAGACTCTGGAAACACCATATATTTT. The chain links TRBV4-3 to TRBJ1-3; no clear D gene. The CDR3 is made up of 14 amino acids. The V gene lost 1 base and the J gene lost 0 bases, with 4 bases spanning the gap. CDR1 and CDR2 (germline): LGHNA, YSLEER.

This sequence joins TRBV11-2 and TRBJ2-1; 7 positions agree with TRBD2. The CDR3 is 13 residues long. Germline CDR1 is SGHAT and CDR2 is FQNNGV. J lost 6 bases, V lost 2 bases, and 1 base had no gene match. The chain's CDR3 is CASSLPGGNEQFF. DNA for the CDR3: TGTGCCAGCAGCTTACCGGGGGGCAATGAGCAGTTCTTC.

This chain connects TRBV5-6 to TRBJ2-5; tentative D call: TRBD2 (5 bases). The V end lost 4 bases, the J end lost 7 bases, and 20 bases lay between the germline ends. CDR3 length equals 15 residues. CDR1 is SGHDT and CDR2 is YYEEEE in the germline V gene. CDR3 DNA: TGTGCCAGCAGCACCCGGGATTCCCGAGACGGGACCCAGTACTTC. It is translated as CASSTRDSRDGTQYF.

The genes are TRBV6-6 and TRBJ2-7; 9 nucleotides line up with TRBD1. The germline V gene has CDR1 MNHNY and CDR2 SVGAGI (reference sequence). The CDR3 has 15 residues. V gave up 5 bases and J gave up 3 bases; unmatched junction bases: 8. This chain's CDR3 is CASSTHRGRSYEQYF. The CDR3 DNA reads TGTGCCAGCAGTACGCACAGGGGGCGAAGCTACGAGCAGTACTTC.

This chain joins TRBV14 and TRBJ1-2; the D gene is possibly TRBD1 (5 bases). Germline V CDR1 and CDR2: SGHDN, FVKESK. The CDR3 totals 13 residues. V lost 1 base and J 4 bases, leaving 7 bases between the germline ends. Written as DNA, the CDR3 is TGTGCCAGCAGCCAAGGACAGATCTATGGCTACACCTTC. It is translated as CASSQGQIYGYTF.

The V and J genes are TRBV6-5 and TRBJ1-4; the match to TRBD1 covers 9 bases. CDR3 size: 15 residues. The J segment lost 4 bases and the V segment lost 5 bases, leaving 5 bases of the junction unmatched. The V gene's germline CDR1 is MNHEY and CDR2 SVGAGI. The CDR3 sequence is CASSTRDRVNEKLFF. CDR3 DNA sequence: TGTGCCAGCAGTACCCGGGACAGGGTTAATGAAAAACTGTTTTTT.

The CDR3 loop is CASSSLDRAISTDTQYF. In DNA form, the CDR3 reads TGTGCCAGCAGTTCACTGGACAGGGCGATATCCACAGATACGCAGTATTTT. The V gene is TRBV27, the J gene TRBJ2-3; the match to TRBD1 covers 8 bases. The CDR3 sequence is 17 residues long. V shed 4 bases, J shed 2 bases, and the junction held 11 bases outside the gene matches. Germline lookup yields CDR1 MNHEY and CDR2 SMNVEV (reference sequence).

The chain joins TRBV5-1 to TRBJ2-3; 9 bases map to TRBD2. CDR3 length equals 15 residues. Germline V gives CDR1 SGHRS, CDR2 YFSETQ. V trimming: 0 bases; J trimming: 6 bases; junction bases outside the gene matches: 5. CDR3 in DNA: TGCGCCAGCAGCTTGGGCGGGGGGGACGTGGATACGCAGTATTTT. Translating gives CASSLGGGDVDTQYF.

This clone was seen repeatedly, ten times or more. The chain combines TRBV2 with TRBJ2-7, with a possible D match to TRBD2 (7 bases). V lost 4 bases and J 10 bases, leaving 17 bases between the germline ends. Germline V gene data show CDR1 as SNHLY and CDR2 as FYNNEI. This CDR3 has 13 amino acids. Here the CDR3 reads CASSVSSGQSQYF. In DNA, the CDR3 is TGTGCCAGCAGTGTATCTAGCGGACAGTCACAGTACTTC.

V usage is TRBV5-1 and J usage is TRBJ2-1, with 16 bases fitting TRBD2. There are 17 residues in the CDR3. After removal of 4 bases from V and 7 bases from J, the junction contained 8 bases not matched to a gene. Germline CDR1 is SGHRS and CDR2 is YFSETQ. The CDR3: CASSPGLAGGPGNEQFF. The CDR3 bases are TGCGCCAGCAGCCCGGGACTAGCGGGGGGGCCGGGGAATGAGCAGTTCTTC.

This chain uses TRBV6-6 with TRBJ1-4, with D possibly TRBD1 on 5 matching bases. The V gene's germline CDR1 is MNHNY and CDR2 SVGAGI (reference sequence). V lost 2 bases and J 8 bases, leaving 15 bases between the germline ends. CDR3 size: 15 residues. CDR3 sequence (DNA): TGTGCCAGCAGTTACGGGATCCTAGGGGCCGAAAAACTGTTTTTT. Amino acid sequence: CASSYGILGAEKLFF.

The rearrangement joins TRBV7-6 to TRBJ2-1; 9 bases map to TRBD2. Germline values: CDR1 SGHVS, CDR2 FNYEAQ. The CDR3 contains 15 residues. J was trimmed by 5 bases and V by 8 bases; bases with no gene match: 10. The CDR3: CASDNGGLAHNEQFF. The CDR3 DNA reads TGTGCCAGCGACAACGGGGGACTAGCCCACAATGAGCAGTTCTTC. Based on the CDR3 plus reference TRBV7-6 and TRBJ2-1, the full variable domain is GAGVSQSPRYKVTKRGQDVALRCDPISGHVSLYWYRQALGQGPEFLTYFNYEAQQDKSGLPNDRFSAERPEGSISTLTIQRTEQRDSAMYRCASDNGGLAHNEQFFGPGTRLTVL.

V usage is TRBV5-1 and J usage is TRBJ1-6, with D unresolved. The V end was cut by 5 bases, the J end by 7 bases, with 16 bases between. Germline CDR1 SGHRS, CDR2 YFSETQ. The CDR3 consists of 15 residues. The DNA of the CDR3 is TGCGCCAGCAGTGGTGGGAGCGGTGGGAATTCACCCCTCCACTTT. Its protein product is CASSGGSGGNSPLHF.

This clone was seen only a few times. The rearrangement uses TRBV4-3 and TRBJ1-1; perhaps TRBD1 as D (6 bases). Germline CDR1 LGHNA, CDR2 YSLEER. The ends were cut back, 0 bases at V and 7 bases at J, with 15 bases in the middle. The CDR3 extends over 15 amino acids. CDR3 nucleotide sequence: TGCGCCAGCAGCCAAGATCTGACCGGACAGATTGAAGCTTTCTTT. Translated: CASSQDLTGQIEAFF.

This chain joins TRBV28 and TRBJ2-3; TRBD2 aligns across 15 bases. The CDR3 spans 17 residues. CDR1 and CDR2 (germline): MDHEN, SYDVKM. J was trimmed by 5 bases and V by 5 bases; bases with no gene match: 8. Written as DNA, the CDR3 is TGTGCCAGCAGTCCCCGGACTAGCGGGGGGGCGGGAGATACGCAGTATTTT. Its translation: CASSPRTSGGAGDTQYF.

The chain is built from TRBV2 and TRBJ1-4, with 7 bases matching TRBD1. V shed 5 bases and J 4 bases; nucleotides not matched to a gene: 10. Germline CDR1 is SNHLY and CDR2 is FYNNEI. The CDR3 length is 16 residues. The CDR3, as DNA: TGTGCCAGCAGTTCCCTGTGGGACAGTCTTAATGAAAAACTGTTTTTT. This sequence encodes CASSSLWDSLNEKLFF.

The table lists this clone with a count of one. This rearrangement joins TRBV2 to TRBJ2-5; TRBD2 agrees at 7 bases. Trimming cost V 4 bases and J 5 bases; bases outside gene matches: 4. The germline CDR1 and CDR2 sequences are SNHLY and FYNNEI. The CDR3 runs to 13 residues. The DNA of the CDR3 is TGTGCCAGCAGTGTCGACGGGGGGGAGACCCAGTACTTC. Translation gives CASSVDGGETQYF.

The chain carries TRBV18 and TRBJ2-5; D is unclear. V shed 2 bases and J shed 5 bases, with 9 bases lying between them. This CDR3 contains 13 residues. Germline values: CDR1 KGHSH, CDR2 LQKENI. The CDR3 DNA reads TGTGCCAGCTCACCAAATTCTAGGGAGACCCAGTACTTC. Translating it yields CASSPNSRETQYF. Based on the CDR3 plus reference TRBV18 and TRBJ2-5, the full variable domain is NAGVMQNPRHLVRRRGQEARLRCSPMKGHSHVYWYRQLPEEGLKFMVYLQKENIIDESGMPKERFSAEFPKEGPSILRIQQVVRGDSAAYFCASSPNSRETQYFGPGTRLLVL.

The chain has TRBV7-3 and TRBJ2-1, with 12 bases aligning to TRBD2. The germline V gene encodes CDR1 SGHTA and CDR2 FQGTGA. With 2 bases clipped from V and 7 bases from J, the junction kept 3 bases outside the gene matches. This CDR3 is 15 amino acids long. CDR3 sequence (DNA): TGTGCCAGCAGCTTAGGACTAGCGGGGAGGAATGAGCAGTTCTTC. Its protein is CASSLGLAGRNEQFF.

The CDR3: CASSQVKPGEQYF. Written as DNA, the CDR3 is TGTGCCAGCAGTCAGGTGAAGCCTGGCGAGCAGTACTTC. This rearrangement joins TRBV7-9 to TRBJ2-7; D is unclear. V lost 6 bases, J lost 6 bases, and 15 bases lay in between. CDR1 and CDR2 from the germline V gene are SEHNR and FQNEAQ (reference sequence). This CDR3 comprises 13 residues.

The chain couples TRBV19 to TRBJ2-7; 8 bases line up with TRBD2. The CDR3 contains 13 residues. After removal of 5 bases from V and 5 bases from J, the junction contained 5 bases not matched to a gene. Looked up from germline, CDR1 is LNHDA and CDR2 is SQIVND (reference sequence). The CDR3 nucleotides are TGTGCCAGTAGTGTCGGGGGGGCGAACGAGCAGTACTTC. Protein product: CASSVGGANEQYF.

This clone was observed once. The chain carries TRBV29-1 and TRBJ2-7; 7 bases fit TRBD1. The CDR3 contains 14 residues. Germline trimming cut 6 bases from V and 2 bases from J; bases unmatched to any gene: 10. CDR1 is SQVTM and CDR2 is ANQGSEA in the germline V gene. This chain's CDR3 is CSVGQVGDTYEQYF. The CDR3 DNA is TGCAGCGTCGGACAGGTGGGGGATACCTACGAGCAGTACTTC.

The chain is built from TRBV10-3 and TRBJ2-7; D remains unclear. Trimming removed 7 bases from V and 12 bases from J, with 22 bases in between. Germline assignment: CDR1 ENHRY and CDR2 SYGVKD. The CDR3 totals 13 residues. The CDR3 is CAITEVPIFLMYF. The CDR3 DNA follows: TGTGCCATCACCGAGGTCCCTATCTTCCTTATGTACTTC.

This clone was seen only once. The gene calls are TRBV5-4 and TRBJ1-5, with 7 positions matching TRBD1. CDR1 is SGHNT, CDR2 YYREEE, per germline (reference sequence). The CDR3 runs to 13 residues. Trimming removed 0 bases from V and 6 bases from J; junction bases left unmatched: 0. The CDR3 is CASSLDRGQPQHF. The CDR3 nucleotides read TGTGCCAGCAGCTTGGACAGGGGTCAGCCCCAGCATTTT.

The chain uses TRBV5-6 and TRBJ1-1; TRBD1 aligns across 9 bases. The ends lost 4 bases at V and 1 base at J; junction bases unmatched: 2. This CDR3 is 14 amino acids long. Looked up from germline, CDR1 is SGHDT and CDR2 is YYEEEE. The chain's CDR3 is CASSGGQGNTEAFF. The DNA of the CDR3 is TGTGCCAGCAGCGGGGGACAGGGGAACACTGAAGCTTTCTTT.

Written as DNA, the CDR3 is TGTGCCAGCAGGGGGGAGAGGGAAGGCACTGAAGCTTTCTTT. Amino acid sequence: CASRGEREGTEAFF. The chain joins TRBV19 to TRBJ1-1; 7 bases are shared with TRBD1. The germline V gene has CDR1 LNHDA and CDR2 SQIVND (reference sequence). The V gene end was trimmed by 9 bases and the J gene end by 4 bases; junction bases not matched to a gene: 11. This CDR3 region has 14 residues.

The chain combines TRBV6-1 with TRBJ1-3; D not resolved. The V end lost 2 bases, the J end lost 4 bases, and 9 bases lay between the germline ends. Germline V gene lookup returns CDR1 MNHNS and CDR2 SASEGT. The CDR3 is 14 residues long. In nucleotides, the CDR3 is TGTGCCAGCAGTGAATCGGGGATCGGAAACACCATATATTTT. This encodes CASSESGIGNTIYF.

This chain connects TRBV5-1 to TRBJ1-6; D may be TRBD1 (5 bases). The CDR3 is 15 residues long. V lost 4 bases, J lost 10 bases, and 18 bases lay in between. The germline V gene has CDR1 SGHRS and CDR2 YFSETQ. CDR3 nucleotides: TGCGCCAGCAGCCCGGGGGAGACAGTACACTCACCCCTCCACTTT. It yields the protein CASSPGETVHSPLHF.

The gene calls are TRBV19 and TRBJ1-3, with TRBD1 matching 7 bases. The CDR3 is 16 amino acids. Germline loops: CDR1 LNHDA, CDR2 SQIVND (reference sequence). V was pared by 8 bases and J by 2 bases, with 12 bases of the junction left unmatched. As DNA, the CDR3 is TGTGCCAGTTCGAGTACAGGGGTAGTGGCTGGAAACACCATATATTTT. Its translation: CASSSTGVVAGNTIYF. Variable domain in full (rest from reference TRBV19 and TRBJ1-3): DGGITQSPKYLFRKEGQNVTLSCEQNLNHDAMYWYRQDPGQGLRLIYYSQIVNDFQKGDIAEGYSVSREKKESFPLTVTSAQKNPTAFYLCASSSTGVVAGNTIYFGEGSWLTVV.

This chain joins TRBV5-8 and TRBJ1-1; no definite D call. Germline CDR1 reads SGHTS; CDR2 reads YDEGEE. Deletions cut 2 bases from V and 1 base from J, with 18 bases between. The CDR3 consists of 17 residues. CDR3 in DNA: TGTGCCAGCAGCTTTCCGCCTTCATGGGCCCCGAACACTGAAGCTTTCTTT. Its protein product is CASSFPPSWAPNTEAFF.